Shown below are 21 T cell receptor beta chains from a single sample sequenced in a study of metastatic and nonmetastatic thyroid tumors. TCRdb re-called the PCR reads with MiXCR. The sample shows about 40,000 clones, 17% of them seen only once. No patient had received any treatment before thyroid surgery. What was sequenced was tumor tissue. These receptors all come from a female donor with papillary thyroid cancer or a benign thyroid nodule (not recorded which). Some clones in this sample may be carry-over from other donors' samples.

This clone appeared many times. A much larger clone lies a single base off, so this may be a read error. This sample also contains other DNA sequences that code for the same CDR3. V usage is TRBV20-1 and J usage is TRBJ2-7; 13 bases align to TRBD2. The CDR3 has 15 amino acids. CDR1 and CDR2 (germline): DFQATT, SNEGSKA (reference sequence). CDR3 DNA: TGCAGTGCCAGAGGACTAGCGGGAGTTCGTTGGGAGCAGTACTTC. This gives the protein CSARGLAGVRWEQYF.

The chain employs TRBV20-1 and TRBJ2-5; 9 positions agree with TRBD2. This CDR3 is 15 amino acids long. The V segment lost 3 bases and the J segment 1 base; nucleotides outside the gene matches: 6. Germline lookup yields CDR1 DFQATT and CDR2 SNEGSKA (reference sequence). The CDR3 is CSARILAGPQETQYF. The CDR3 nucleotides are TGCAGTGCTAGGATTCTAGCGGGACCCCAAGAGACCCAGTACTTC.

The V call is TRBV7-9, the J call TRBJ1-1; D not certain. Germline-derived CDR1 and CDR2 are SEHNR and FQNEAQ (reference sequence). V lost 1 base, J lost 1 base, and 7 bases lay in between. The CDR3 loop spans 14 amino acids. In nucleotides, the CDR3 is TGTGCCAGCAGCTTAGGGCAGACGAACACTGAAGCTTTCTTT. Protein: CASSLGQTNTEAFF.

In its sample, this clone was seen many times. V and J are TRBV10-2 and TRBJ1-1; D is perhaps TRBD1 (6 bases). Germline V gives CDR1 WSHSY, CDR2 SAAADI. The CDR3 spans 13 residues. The ends were cut back, 7 bases at V and 2 bases at J, with 11 bases in the middle. CDR3 residues: CASTTQGNTEAFF. CDR3 coding DNA: TGCGCCAGCACCACACAGGGCAACACTGAAGCTTTCTTT.

This clone was counted ten times or more. The chain is built from TRBV11-3 and TRBJ2-3; D uncertain. The ends were cut back, 1 base at V and 5 bases at J, with 7 bases in the middle. Germline loops: CDR1 SGHNT, CDR2 YENEEA. The CDR3 spans 13 residues. The DNA of the CDR3 is TGTGCCAGCAGCTTAGGGCAAGGAGATACGCAGTATTTT. Its translation is CASSLGQGDTQYF.

The table lists this clone with many counts. This sequence joins TRBV28 and TRBJ1-2, with 8 bases identical to TRBD1. This CDR3 has 13 amino acids. The V gene's germline CDR1 is MDHEN and CDR2 SYDVKM. V gave up 4 bases and J gave up 5 bases; unmatched junction bases: 3. The DNA of the CDR3 is TGTGCCAGCAGTTCGGACAGGGTGTATGGCTACACCTTC. Translated: CASSSDRVYGYTF.

This clone was seen at least ten times. The CDR3 loop is CASSLTWTGGNEQYF. DNA for the CDR3: TGTGCCAGCAGCTTAACTTGGACAGGGGGCAACGAGCAGTACTTC. V gene TRBV7-2 combines with J gene TRBJ2-7; 11 bases are shared with TRBD1. The CDR3 spans 15 residues. The germline gives CDR1 SGHTA, CDR2 FQGNSA. V lost 2 bases and J lost 5; bases outside the gene matches: 5.

This clone was detected many times. This CDR3 is also generated by other DNA sequences in the sample. The rearrangement uses TRBV3-1 and TRBJ2-1; D is perhaps TRBD1 (5 bases). Germline values: CDR1 LGHDT, CDR2 YNNKEL (reference sequence). CDR3 size: 13 residues. V was cut by 3 bases and J by 8 bases, with 11 bases left in between. CDR3 sequence reads: CASSQGHFHEQFF. The CDR3 DNA sequence: TGTGCCAGCAGCCAGGGGCATTTTCATGAGCAGTTCTTC.

This clone was counted many times. J is TRBJ1-5 and V is TRBV6-1, with D unresolved. V gave up 5 bases and J gave up 2 bases, with 7 bases separating them. The germline CDR1 and CDR2 sequences are MNHNS and SASEGT. CDR3 length: 13 amino acids. This chain's CDR3 is CASSRQGNQPQHF. Written as DNA, the CDR3 is TGTGCCAGCAGTCGGCAGGGCAATCAGCCCCAGCATTTT.

This chain joins TRBV6-1 and TRBJ2-4; 7 positions match TRBD1. This CDR3 region has 18 residues. With 6 bases clipped from V and 1 base from J, the junction kept 15 bases outside the gene matches. CDR1 and CDR2 from the germline V gene are MNHNS and SASEGT. CDR3 loop: CASRERTGRDVAKNIQYF. In DNA form, the CDR3 reads TGTGCCAGCAGAGAAAGGACAGGCCGAGACGTTGCCAAAAACATTCAGTACTTC.

The V call is TRBV5-1, the J call TRBJ1-2; a possible D gene is TRBD1 (5 bases). The CDR3 has 17 residues. Germline V gene data show CDR1 as SGHRS and CDR2 as YFSETQ. V was trimmed by 3 bases and J by 2 bases, leaving 20 bases between them. The CDR3, as DNA: TGCGCCAGCAGCTATACTGGTGGGGCGACTTTAAACTATGGCTACACCTTC. Protein: CASSYTGGATLNYGYTF.

This clone was found many times. The gene calls are TRBV12-3 or TRBV12-4 and TRBJ1-6, with 10 bases that match TRBD1. This CDR3 comprises 14 residues. After removal of 4 bases from V and 8 bases from J, the junction contained 2 bases not matched to a gene. The CDR3 DNA reads TGTGCCAGCAGTTCCGGGACAGGGGATTCACCCCTCCACTTT. This gives the protein CASSSGTGDSPLHF.

Remarks on this clone: A single base separates this from a much larger clone, so it may be a read error. Because the CDR3 is missing its conserved closing phenylalanine or tryptophan, this is likely a read error. CDR3 nucleotides: TGTGCCACCAGCAAAACGCTGGGGCCCGGCGTACAAGAGACCCAGTACCTC. This sequence encodes CATSKTLGPGVQETQYL. The chain recombines TRBV15 with TRBJ2-5, with D perhaps matching TRBD1 (5 bases). This CDR3 is built from 17 residues. V dropped 4 bases and J dropped 2 bases, with 20 bases sitting between them. Germline assignment: CDR1 LNHNV and CDR2 YYDKDF (reference sequence).

This clone occurred many times. This chain links TRBV6-2 or TRBV6-3 with TRBJ1-1; 7 nucleotides align to TRBD1. V trimming: 4 bases; J trimming: 1 base; junction bases outside the gene matches: 6. The germline CDR1 and CDR2 sequences are MNHEY and SVGEGT. CDR3 length: 15 residues. The CDR3 protein is CASSLGRGENTEAFF. Here the CDR3 DNA reads TGTGCCAGCAGTTTGGGCAGGGGGGAGAACACTGAAGCTTTCTTT.

The chain joins TRBV11-3 to TRBJ2-7; weak D call: TRBD1 (5 bases). V lost 5 bases to trimming and J lost 0 bases, with 14 bases between them. CDR1 and CDR2 (germline): SGHNT, YENEEA. This CDR3 is built from 15 residues. The CDR3: CASSPTADPSYEQYF. For the CDR3, the DNA is TGTGCCAGCAGCCCGACAGCAGATCCCTCCTACGAGCAGTACTTC.

This clone has ten or more counts. The gene calls are TRBV27 and TRBJ1-3; no reliable D call. The CDR3 is made up of 15 amino acids. Germline-derived CDR1 and CDR2 are MNHEY and SMNVEV (reference sequence). Trimming stripped 8 bases from V and 5 bases from J, with 19 bases between. The CDR3 nucleotides read TGTGCCAGCGGCACTGGGTCCGACCCTAGAAACACCATATATTTT. Residues: CASGTGSDPRNTIYF.

This clone was seen at least ten times. V usage is TRBV20-1 and J usage is TRBJ2-7; D may match TRBD1 or TRBD2 (5 bases each). CDR3 length: 14 residues. Germline V gene sequence: CDR1 DFQATT, CDR2 SNEGSKA (reference sequence). V lost 0 bases, J lost 7 bases, and 16 bases lay in between. The CDR3 DNA reads TGCAGTGCTAGAGATCTTTTGGGGACCGAGGAGCAGTACTTC. Translating it yields CSARDLLGTEEQYF.

Many counts were recorded for this clone. The chain has TRBV24-1 and TRBJ1-2; D gene uncertain. Germline V lookup: CDR1 KGHDR, CDR2 SFDVKD. The CDR3 spans 13 residues. Trimming left V 4 bases short and J 6 bases short, with 11 bases between. As DNA, the CDR3 is TGTGCCACCAGTGAGATGCCCAACCATGGCTACACCTTC. It specifies CATSEMPNHGYTF.

This clone was counted between two and nine times. Possible read error: a much larger clone is one base away. The V call is TRBV10-3, the J call TRBJ1-1; tentative D call: TRBD1 (6 bases). The germline V gene encodes CDR1 ENHRY and CDR2 SYGVKD. The CDR3 is 15 amino acids. V shed 7 bases and J shed 4 bases, with 19 bases lying between them. Written as DNA, the CDR3 is TGTGCCATCACCCCGGACAGTGAAGGTGGCACTGAAGCTTTCTTT. Its translation: CAITPDSEGGTEAFF.

This clone has ten or more counts. J is TRBJ2-1 and V is TRBV20-1; 14 nucleotides align to TRBD2. CDR3 size: 16 residues. Germline trimming cut 5 bases from V and 0 bases from J; bases unmatched to any gene: 3. From germline, CDR1 is DFQATT and CDR2 SNEGSKA (reference sequence). This CDR3 reads CSAQTSGRASYNEQFF. The CDR3 nucleotides are TGCAGTGCTCAGACTAGCGGGAGGGCCTCCTACAATGAGCAGTTCTTC.

The V and J genes are TRBV12-3 or TRBV12-4 and TRBJ2-7; no clear D gene. CDR3 length: 14 residues. The germline V and J ends were trimmed by 3 bases and 2 bases, with 11 bases remaining between them. CDR3 protein: CASSFDTGTYEQYF. In nucleotides, the CDR3 is TGTGCCAGCAGTTTTGATACGGGCACCTACGAGCAGTACTTC.